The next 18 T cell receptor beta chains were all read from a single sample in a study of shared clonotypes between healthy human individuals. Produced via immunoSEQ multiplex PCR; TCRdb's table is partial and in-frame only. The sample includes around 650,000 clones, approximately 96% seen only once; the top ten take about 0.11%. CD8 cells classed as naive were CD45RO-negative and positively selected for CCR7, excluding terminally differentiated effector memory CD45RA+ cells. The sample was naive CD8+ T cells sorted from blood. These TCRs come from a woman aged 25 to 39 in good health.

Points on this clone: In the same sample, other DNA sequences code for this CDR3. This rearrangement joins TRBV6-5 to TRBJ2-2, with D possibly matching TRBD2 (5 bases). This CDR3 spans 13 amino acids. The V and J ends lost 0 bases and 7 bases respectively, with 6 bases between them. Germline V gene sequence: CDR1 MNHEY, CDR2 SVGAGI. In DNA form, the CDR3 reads TGTGCCAGCAGTTACTCGAGGGTCGGGGAGCTGTTTTTT. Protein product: CASSYSRVGELFF.

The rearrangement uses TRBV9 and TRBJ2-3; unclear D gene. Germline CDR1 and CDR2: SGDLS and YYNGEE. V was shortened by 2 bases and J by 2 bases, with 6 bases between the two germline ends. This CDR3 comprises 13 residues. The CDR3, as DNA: TGTGCCAGCAGCGTTTTGCTCACAGATACGCAGTATTTT. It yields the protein CASSVLLTDTQYF. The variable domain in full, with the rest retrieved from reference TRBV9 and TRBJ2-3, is DSGVTQTPKHLITATGQRVTLRCSPRSGDLSVYWYQQSLDQGLQFLIQYYNGEERAKGNILERFSAQQFPDLHSELNLSSLELGDSALYFCASSVLLTDTQYFGPGTRLTVL.

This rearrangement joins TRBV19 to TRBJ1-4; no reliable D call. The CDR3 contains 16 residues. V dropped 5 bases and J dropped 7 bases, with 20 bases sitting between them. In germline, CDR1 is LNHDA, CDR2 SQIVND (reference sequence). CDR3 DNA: TGTGCCAGTAGTCCCCTCGGGTCTGGAATAAGTGAAAAACTGTTTTTT. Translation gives CASSPLGSGISEKLFF.

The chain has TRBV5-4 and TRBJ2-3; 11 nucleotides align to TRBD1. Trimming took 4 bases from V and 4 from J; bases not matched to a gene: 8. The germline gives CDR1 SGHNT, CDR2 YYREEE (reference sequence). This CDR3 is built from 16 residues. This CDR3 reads CASSIRTGGISDTQYF. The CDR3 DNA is TGTGCCAGCAGCATTCGGACAGGGGGCATTTCAGATACGCAGTATTTT.

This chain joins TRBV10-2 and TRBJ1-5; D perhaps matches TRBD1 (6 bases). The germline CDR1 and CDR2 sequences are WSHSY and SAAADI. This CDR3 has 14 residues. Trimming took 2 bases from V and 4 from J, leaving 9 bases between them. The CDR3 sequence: CASSEGQLNQPQHF. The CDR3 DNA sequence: TGCGCCAGCAGTGAGGGACAGCTAAATCAGCCCCAGCATTTT.

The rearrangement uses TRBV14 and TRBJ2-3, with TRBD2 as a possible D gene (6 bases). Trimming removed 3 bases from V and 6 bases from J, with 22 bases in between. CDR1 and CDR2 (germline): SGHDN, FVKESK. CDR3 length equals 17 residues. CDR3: CASSHDEVTGEWDTQYF. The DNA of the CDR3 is TGTGCCAGCAGCCACGATGAGGTGACGGGAGAGTGGGATACGCAGTATTTT.

The CDR3 DNA is TGTGCCAGCAGGAAAGGCACCGGGGAGCTGTTTTTT. Protein: CASRKGTGELFF. The chain is built from TRBV6-4 and TRBJ2-2; no firm D call. V was shortened by 6 bases and J by 4 bases, with 6 bases between the two germline ends. This CDR3 spans 12 amino acids. Germline V lookup: CDR1 MRHNA, CDR2 SNTAGT.

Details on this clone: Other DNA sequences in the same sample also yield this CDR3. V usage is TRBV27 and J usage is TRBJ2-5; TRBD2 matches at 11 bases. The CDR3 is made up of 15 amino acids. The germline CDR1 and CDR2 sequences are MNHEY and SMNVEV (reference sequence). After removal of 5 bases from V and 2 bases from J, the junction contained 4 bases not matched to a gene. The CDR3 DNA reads TGTGCCAGCAGTCTCGGGACTAGCGGACAAGAGACCCAGTACTTC. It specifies CASSLGTSGQETQYF.

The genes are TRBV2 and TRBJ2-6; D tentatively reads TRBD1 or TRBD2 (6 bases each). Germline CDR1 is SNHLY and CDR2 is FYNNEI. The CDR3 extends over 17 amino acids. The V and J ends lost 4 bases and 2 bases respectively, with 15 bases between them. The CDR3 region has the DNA TGTGCCAGCAGTGGGATCCTGGGGGGCCCTGGGGCCAACGTCCTGACTTTC. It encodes CASSGILGGPGANVLTF.

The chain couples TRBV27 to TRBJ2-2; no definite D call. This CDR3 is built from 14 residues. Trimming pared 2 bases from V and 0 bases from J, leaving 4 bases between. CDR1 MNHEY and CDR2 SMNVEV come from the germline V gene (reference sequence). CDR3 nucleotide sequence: TGTGCCAGCAGTTTAACGGCGAACACCGGGGAGCTGTTTTTT. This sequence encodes CASSLTANTGELFF.

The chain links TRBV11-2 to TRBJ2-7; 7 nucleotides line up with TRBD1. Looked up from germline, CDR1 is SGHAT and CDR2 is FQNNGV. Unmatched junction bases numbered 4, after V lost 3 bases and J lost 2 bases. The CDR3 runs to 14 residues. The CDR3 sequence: CASSFQGVAYEQYF. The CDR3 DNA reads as TGTGCCAGCAGCTTCCAGGGGGTAGCCTACGAGCAGTACTTC. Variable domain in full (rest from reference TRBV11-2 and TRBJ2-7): EAGVAQSPRYKIIEKRQSVAFWCNPISGHATLYWYQQILGQGPKLLIQFQNNGVVDDSQLPKDRFSAERLKGVDSTLKIQPAKLEDSAVYLCASSFQGVAYEQYFGPGTRLTVT.

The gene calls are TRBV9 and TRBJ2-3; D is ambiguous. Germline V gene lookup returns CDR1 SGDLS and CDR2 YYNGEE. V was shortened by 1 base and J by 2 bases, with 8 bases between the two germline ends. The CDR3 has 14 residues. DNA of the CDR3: TGTGCCAGCAGCGTAAGGGTAGTCACAGATACGCAGTATTTT. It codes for CASSVRVVTDTQYF.

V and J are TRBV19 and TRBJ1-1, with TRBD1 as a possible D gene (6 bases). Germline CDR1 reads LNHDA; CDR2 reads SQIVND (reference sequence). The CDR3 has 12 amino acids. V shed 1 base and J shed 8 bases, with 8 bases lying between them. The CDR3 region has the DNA TGTGCCAGTAGTATAGTGGGGGCGGAAGCTTTCTTT. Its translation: CASSIVGAEAFF.

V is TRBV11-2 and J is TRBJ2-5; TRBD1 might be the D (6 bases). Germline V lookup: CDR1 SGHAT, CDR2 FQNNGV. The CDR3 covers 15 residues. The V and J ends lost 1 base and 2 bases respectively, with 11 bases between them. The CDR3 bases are TGTGCCAGCAGCTTAGCCCGGACAGATCAAGAGACCCAGTACTTC. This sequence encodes CASSLARTDQETQYF.

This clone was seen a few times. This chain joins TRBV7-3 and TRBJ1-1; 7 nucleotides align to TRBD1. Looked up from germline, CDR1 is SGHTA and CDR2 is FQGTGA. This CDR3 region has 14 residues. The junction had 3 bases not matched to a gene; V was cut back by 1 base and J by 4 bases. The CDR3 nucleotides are TGTGCCAGCAGCTTAAGGGACAGCTCCACTGAAGCTTTCTTT. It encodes CASSLRDSSTEAFF.

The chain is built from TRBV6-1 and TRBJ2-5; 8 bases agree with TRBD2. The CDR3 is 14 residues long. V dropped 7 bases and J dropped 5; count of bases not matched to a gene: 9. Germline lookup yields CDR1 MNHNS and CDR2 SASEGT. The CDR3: CASIGREARETQYF. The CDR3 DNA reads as TGTGCCAGCATTGGGCGGGAGGCTCGGGAGACCCAGTACTTC.

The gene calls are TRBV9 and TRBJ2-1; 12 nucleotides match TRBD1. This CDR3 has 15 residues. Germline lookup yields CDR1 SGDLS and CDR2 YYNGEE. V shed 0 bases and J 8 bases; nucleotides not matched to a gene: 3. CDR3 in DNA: TGTGCCAGCAGCGTAGAGGGACAGGGGGCCGATGAGCAGTTCTTC. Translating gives CASSVEGQGADEQFF.

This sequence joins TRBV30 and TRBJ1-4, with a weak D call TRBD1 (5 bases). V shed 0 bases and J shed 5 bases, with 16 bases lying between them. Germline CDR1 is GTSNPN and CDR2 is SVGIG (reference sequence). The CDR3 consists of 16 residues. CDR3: CAWSVPAGLENEKLFF. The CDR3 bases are TGTGCCTGGAGTGTACCTGCGGGACTTGAGAATGAAAAACTGTTTTTT.